This entry concerns a single T cell receptor beta chain. The germline V and J ends were trimmed by 0 bases and 5 bases, with 8 bases remaining between them. From germline, CDR1 is SGHTS and CDR2 YDEGEE. This CDR3 comprises 14 residues. The table came from immunoSEQ multiplex PCR; TCRdb's copy has only in-frame clones and leaves some out. The data contain about 43,000 clones, just under 85% of them singletons. This sample is drawn from a study of fetal regulatory T cell absence and autoimmunity. Material: cord blood. The V gene is TRBV5-8, the J gene TRBJ2-2; D call uncertain. The source of this sequence is a newborn boy with IPEX syndrome. The CDR3 region has the DNA TGTGCCAGCAGCTTGGGGTCGAGAACCGGGGAGCTGTTTTTT. This gives the protein CASSLGSRTGELFF.